Below are 22 T cell receptor beta chains sequenced from a single sample in a study of cytomegalovirus exposure and HLA in healthy donors. Measured with immunoSEQ multiplex PCR; TCRdb has only the in-frame clones, and not every one. Of roughly 140,000 clones detected, about 89% appear once; the ten largest clones hold approximately 0.7%. The sequenced material came from PBMCs. The receptors originated from a man younger than 35 in good health and CMV-seronegative.

The chain couples TRBV7-2 to TRBJ2-2; TRBD2 matches 9 bases. Per germline, CDR1 SGHTA and CDR2 FQGNSA. CDR3 length equals 15 residues. V lost 5 bases to trimming and J lost 6 bases; unmatched junction nucleotides: 7. The CDR3 coding sequence is TGTGCCAGCAGCCGGCAGGGCGGGAGGGCCGGGGAGCTGTTTTTT. Its protein product is CASSRQGGRAGELFF.

This chain connects TRBV5-5 to TRBJ2-2; 8 bases agree with TRBD1. V trimming: 6 bases; J trimming: 4 bases; junction bases outside the gene matches: 8. Germline CDR1 and CDR2: SGHKS and YYEKEE (reference sequence). The CDR3 covers 15 residues. This CDR3 reads CASTAQGAGTGELFF. The CDR3, as DNA: TGTGCCAGCACCGCCCAGGGGGCTGGCACCGGGGAGCTGTTTTTT. The complete variable domain, with remaining parts taken from reference TRBV5-5 and TRBJ2-2, reads DAGVTQSPTHLIKTRGQQVTLRCSPISGHKSVSWYQQVLGQGPQFIFQYYEKEERGRGNFPDRFSARQFPNYSSELNVNALLLGDSALYLCASTAQGAGTGELFFGEGSRLTVL.

V usage is TRBV5-1 and J usage is TRBJ1-2, with a tentative D call TRBD1 (6 bases). V lost 4 bases and J lost 3, with 16 bases in between. The length of the CDR3 is 15 residues. CDR1 and CDR2 from the germline V gene are SGHRS and YFSETQ. The DNA of the CDR3 is TGCGCCAGCAGCCCTCCACGAGGGGGTGACTATGGCTACACCTTC. This codes for CASSPPRGGDYGYTF. The full variable domain, its missing parts supplied by reference TRBV5-1 and TRBJ1-2, is KAGVTQTPRYLIKTRGQQVTLSCSPISGHRSVSWYQQTPGQGLQFLFEYFSETQRNKGNFPGRFSGRQFSNSRSEMNVSTLELGDSALYLCASSPPRGGDYGYTFGSGTRLTVV.

This chain connects TRBV5-5 to TRBJ1-2; TRBD1 matches at 8 bases. Germline values: CDR1 SGHKS, CDR2 YYEKEE (reference sequence). Trimming at V came to 3 bases and at J to 7 bases, leaving 8 bases not matched to a gene. This CDR3 spans 14 amino acids. In DNA form, the CDR3 reads TGTGCCAGCAGCTCGGACAGGGCTTTACGTGGCTACACCTTC. It codes for CASSSDRALRGYTF.

The chain has TRBV27 and TRBJ2-4, with D possibly being TRBD2 (6 bases). Per the germline V gene, CDR1 is MNHEY and CDR2 is SMNVEV (reference sequence). V was shortened by 5 bases and J by 5 bases, with 16 bases between the two germline ends. This CDR3 contains 15 residues. CDR3 in amino acids: CASSARRAGENIQYF. The CDR3 DNA is TGTGCCAGCAGTGCGCGGAGGGCCGGAGAAAACATTCAGTACTTC.

This clone was observed a single time. The gene calls are TRBV14 and TRBJ1-1, with 7 nucleotides matching TRBD1. The CDR3 is made up of 14 amino acids. After removal of 2 bases from V and 1 base from J, the junction contained 1 base not matched to a gene. CDR1 is SGHDN and CDR2 is FVKESK in the germline V gene. CDR3 DNA sequence: TGTGCCAGCAGCCAAAGACAGGGGAACACTGAAGCTTTCTTT. Amino acid sequence: CASSQRQGNTEAFF.

This chain uses TRBV4-3 with TRBJ2-1; 8 bases are a match to TRBD1. The CDR3 is 15 residues long. Germline CDR1 is LGHNA and CDR2 is YSLEER. J lost 1 base, V lost 4 bases, and 3 bases had no gene match. CDR3 DNA: TGCGCCAGCAGCCCTACAGGGGGTTCCTACAATGAGCAGTTCTTC. It yields the protein CASSPTGGSYNEQFF.

The chain combines TRBV4-2 with TRBJ2-3; 9 bases are a match to TRBD1. J was trimmed by 0 bases and V by 5 bases; bases with no gene match: 3. Per germline, CDR1 LGHNA and CDR2 YNFKEQ. This CDR3 contains 15 residues. The CDR3 here is CASSWGQGSTDTQYF. In nucleotides, the CDR3 is TGTGCCAGCAGCTGGGGACAGGGCAGCACAGATACGCAGTATTTT.

This rearrangement joins TRBV30 to TRBJ1-1; maybe TRBD1 (6 bases). Germline values: CDR1 GTSNPN, CDR2 SVGIG (reference sequence). V was trimmed by 4 bases and J by 8 bases, leaving 14 bases between them. CDR3 length: 12 residues. CDR3: CAWTLGGAEAFF. The CDR3 coding sequence is TGTGCCTGGACCCTAGGGGGGGCGGAAGCTTTCTTT. Full variable domain (outside the CDR3, taken from reference TRBV30 and TRBJ1-1): SQTIHQWPATLVQPVGSPLSLECTVEGTSNPNLYWYRQAAGRGLQLLFYSVGIGQISSEVPQNLSASRPQDRQFILSSKKLLLSDSGFYLCAWTLGGAEAFFGQGTRLTVV.

This chain uses TRBV5-1 with TRBJ1-3; no definite D call. This CDR3 contains 14 residues. CDR1 SGHRS and CDR2 YFSETQ come from the germline V gene. V lost 3 bases and J 2 bases, leaving 9 bases between the germline ends. Written as DNA, the CDR3 is TGCGCCAGCAGCTCGAGTTTAACTGGAAACACCATATATTTT. It codes for CASSSSLTGNTIYF.

The CDR3 is CASSETANNSPLHF. DNA of the CDR3: TGTGCCAGCAGCGAGACAGCCAATAATTCACCCCTCCACTTT. The genes are TRBV14 and TRBJ1-6, with a tentative D call TRBD1 (5 bases). The CDR3 is 14 residues long. From germline, CDR1 is SGHDN and CDR2 FVKESK. Trimming left V 5 bases short and J 5 bases short, with 10 bases between.

This chain uses TRBV5-4 with TRBJ1-1, with a tentative D call TRBD1 (5 bases). Germline values: CDR1 SGHNT, CDR2 YYREEE (reference sequence). V was clipped by 0 bases and J by 4 bases, with 13 bases between them. The CDR3 is made up of 15 amino acids. The DNA for the CDR3 is TGTGCCAGCAGCTTGGTTGGAGGGAGGGGCACTGAAGCTTTCTTT. Amino acids: CASSLVGGRGTEAFF.

The chain joins TRBV7-3 to TRBJ1-1, with D possibly TRBD1 on 6 matching bases. CDR1 SGHTA and CDR2 FQGTGA come from the germline V gene. The length of the CDR3 is 16 residues. Between the trimmed V and J ends, which lost 4 bases and 1 base, there was a span of 16 bases. CDR3 residues: CASSYPPTGRNTEAFF. The CDR3 nucleotides are TGTGCCAGCAGCTACCCTCCAACAGGGAGGAACACTGAAGCTTTCTTT.

The rearrangement uses TRBV2 and TRBJ2-7; perhaps TRBD1 as D (6 bases). Germline V gives CDR1 SNHLY, CDR2 FYNNEI. This CDR3 region has 14 residues. With 7 bases removed from V and 7 bases from J, the gap between germline ends came to 20 bases. CDR3 DNA sequence: TGTGCCAGCACCGAAGGGGGTCAGGCTGCGGAGCAGTACGTC. Translating gives CASTEGGQAAEQYV.

The chain has TRBV5-8 and TRBJ2-3; 8 bases match TRBD2. Looked up from germline, CDR1 is SGHTS and CDR2 is YDEGEE. With 0 bases clipped from V and 0 bases from J, the junction kept 3 bases outside the gene matches. The CDR3 extends over 16 amino acids. This chain's CDR3 is CASSLGLAGSTDTQYF. The DNA of the CDR3 is TGTGCCAGCAGCTTGGGCCTAGCGGGTAGCACAGATACGCAGTATTTT.

V is TRBV6-1 and J is TRBJ2-2, with 7 nucleotides matching TRBD1. Germline values: CDR1 MNHNS, CDR2 SASEGT. The CDR3 is 15 amino acids. J gave up 0 bases and V 4 bases, and 2 bases lay outside the gene matches. The CDR3 DNA follows: TGTGCCAGCAGTGTCGGGACAGCGAACACCGGGGAGCTGTTTTTT. It is translated as CASSVGTANTGELFF.

The V and J genes are TRBV15 and TRBJ2-3, with 8 positions matching TRBD2. The V gene's germline CDR1 is LNHNV and CDR2 YYDKDF (reference sequence). The CDR3 totals 16 residues. J lost 0 bases, V lost 1 base, and 3 bases had no gene match. The CDR3 DNA sequence: TGTGCCACCAGCAGAGCGTCGGGGGGGAGCACAGATACGCAGTATTTT. Its translation: CATSRASGGSTDTQYF.

The chain recombines TRBV28 with TRBJ1-4, with 10 bases matching TRBD1. The CDR3 covers 15 residues. Looked up from germline, CDR1 is MDHEN and CDR2 is SYDVKM. The V and J ends lost 5 bases and 8 bases, in that order; junction bases with no gene match: 8. This CDR3 reads CASSPGTGDWEKLFF. The CDR3 nucleotides are TGTGCCAGCAGTCCAGGGACAGGGGATTGGGAAAAACTGTTTTTT.

The chain joins TRBV12-5 to TRBJ2-3; no clear D. Trimming stripped 3 bases from V and 4 bases from J, with 11 bases between. CDR3 length equals 14 residues. Germline CDR1 and CDR2: LGHNT and FRNRAP. This CDR3 is CASGFATVADTQYF. CDR3 nucleotide sequence: TGTGCTAGTGGTTTCGCCACGGTAGCAGATACGCAGTATTTT. The full variable domain, completed using reference TRBV12-5 and TRBJ2-3, is DARVTQTPRHKVTEMGQEVTMRCQPILGHNTVFWYRQTMMQGLELLAYFRNRAPLDDSGMPKDRFSAEMPDATLATLKIQPSEPRDSAVYFCASGFATVADTQYFGPGTRLTVL.

The CDR3 loop is CASSGREITDTQYF. In DNA, the CDR3 is TGTGCCAGCAGCGGTCGGGAGATCACAGATACGCAGTATTTT. The J gene is TRBJ2-3, the V gene TRBV9; TRBD2 might be the D (6 bases). The germline CDR1 and CDR2 sequences are SGDLS and YYNGEE. V lost 3 bases and J lost 2, with 10 bases in between. The CDR3 is made up of 14 amino acids.

This clone was counted between two and nine times. The chain recombines TRBV6-4 with TRBJ2-5, with TRBD1 identical over 8 bases. The CDR3 covers 15 residues. J lost 4 bases, V lost 3 bases, and 7 bases had no gene match. The germline V gene encodes CDR1 MRHNA and CDR2 SNTAGT. CDR3 residues: CASSETGEGGETQYF. CDR3 sequence (DNA): TGTGCCAGCAGTGAGACAGGGGAAGGAGGAGAGACCCAGTACTTC.

The chain joins TRBV2 to TRBJ1-2, with TRBD1 matching 8 bases. This CDR3 has 14 amino acids. V shed 3 bases and J 5 bases; nucleotides not matched to a gene: 5. The germline gives CDR1 SNHLY, CDR2 FYNNEI. CDR3 amino acids: CASSDNRGMYGYTF. The CDR3 bases are TGTGCCAGCAGTGACAACAGGGGGATGTATGGCTACACCTTC. The full variable domain, in which reference TRBV2 and TRBJ1-2 provide the parts outside the CDR3, is EPEVTQTPSHQVTQMGQEVILRCVPISNHLYFYWYRQILGQKVEFLVSFYNNEISEKSEIFDDQFSVERPDGSNFTLKIRSTKLEDSAMYFCASSDNRGMYGYTFGSGTRLTVV.